The text below deals with one T cell receptor beta chain. CDR1 is SQVTM and CDR2 is ANQGSEA in the germline V gene. This CDR3 region has 13 residues. V dropped 6 bases and J dropped 2 bases, with 8 bases sitting between them. This sample is part of a study of blood T cell repertoires in COVID-19. Here immunoSEQ multiplex PCR was the method, and the copy in TCRdb shows in-frame clones only, minus some. Of over 90,000 clones listed, approximately 91% are singletons. Sequencing was done on a sample of peripheral blood. This TCR was recovered from a woman in her 70s with acute or convalescent COVID-19. The J gene is TRBJ1-6, the V gene TRBV29-1; D perhaps matches TRBD1 (6 bases). CDR3 nucleotide sequence: TGCAGCGTACGACAGGCCTATAATTCACCCCTCCACTTT. Its translation: CSVRQAYNSPLHF.